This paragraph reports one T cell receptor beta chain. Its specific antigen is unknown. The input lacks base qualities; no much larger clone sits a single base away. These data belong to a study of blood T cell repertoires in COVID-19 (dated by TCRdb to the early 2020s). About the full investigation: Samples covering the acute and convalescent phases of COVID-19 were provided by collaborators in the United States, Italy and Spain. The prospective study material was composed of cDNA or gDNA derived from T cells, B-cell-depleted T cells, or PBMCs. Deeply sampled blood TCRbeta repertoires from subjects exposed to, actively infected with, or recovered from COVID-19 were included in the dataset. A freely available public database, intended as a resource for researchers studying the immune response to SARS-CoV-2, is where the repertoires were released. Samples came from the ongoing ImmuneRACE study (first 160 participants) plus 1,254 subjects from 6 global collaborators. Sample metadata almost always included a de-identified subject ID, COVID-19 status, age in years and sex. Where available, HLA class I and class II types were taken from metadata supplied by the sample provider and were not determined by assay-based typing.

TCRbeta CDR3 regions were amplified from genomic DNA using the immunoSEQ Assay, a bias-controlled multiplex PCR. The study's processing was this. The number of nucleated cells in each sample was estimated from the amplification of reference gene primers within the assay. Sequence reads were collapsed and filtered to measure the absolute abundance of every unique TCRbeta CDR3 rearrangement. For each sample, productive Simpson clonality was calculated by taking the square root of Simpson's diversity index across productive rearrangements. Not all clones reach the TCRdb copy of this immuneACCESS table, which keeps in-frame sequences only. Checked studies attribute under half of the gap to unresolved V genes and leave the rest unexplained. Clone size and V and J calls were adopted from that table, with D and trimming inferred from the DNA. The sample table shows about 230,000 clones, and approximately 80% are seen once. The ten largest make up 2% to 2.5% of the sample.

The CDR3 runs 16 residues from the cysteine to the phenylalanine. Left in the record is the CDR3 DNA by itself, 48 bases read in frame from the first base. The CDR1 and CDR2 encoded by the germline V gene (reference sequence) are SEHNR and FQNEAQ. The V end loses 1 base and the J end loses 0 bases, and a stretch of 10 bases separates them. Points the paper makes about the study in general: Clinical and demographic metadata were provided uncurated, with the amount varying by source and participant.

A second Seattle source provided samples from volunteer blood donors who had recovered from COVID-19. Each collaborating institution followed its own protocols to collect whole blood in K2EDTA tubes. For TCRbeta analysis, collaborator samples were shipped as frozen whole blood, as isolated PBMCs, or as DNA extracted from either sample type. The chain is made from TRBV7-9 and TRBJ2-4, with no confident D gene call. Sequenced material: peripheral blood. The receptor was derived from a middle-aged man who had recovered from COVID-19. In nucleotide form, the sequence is TGTGCCAGCAGCTTAGATCAGGTCCTAGCCAAAAACATTCAGTACTTC. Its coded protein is CASSLDQVLAKNIQYF.